There are many counts of the clone carrying this TCR beta chain. This entry belongs to a study of T-cell memory formation after mild COVID-19. As for the study in general: Clusters were largely donor specific.

V was pared by 2 bases and J by 2 bases, with 10 bases between. CDR3 length equals 14 residues. The germline V gene encodes CDR1 DFQATT and CDR2 SNEGSKA (reference sequence). TCRdb re-called the 5' RACE reads with MiXCR, one entry per CDR3 protein. This sample has 450,000 to 700,000 distinct CDR3 sequences, with more than 15% found just once. Sequenced input: PBMCs or a T cell subset sorted from them (not recorded which). The sequence was collected from an adult woman who had mild COVID-19 (a few samples of this study predate the infection). Cell type and time point are not known. The chain carries TRBV20-1 and TRBJ2-1; D remains ambiguous. The CDR3 DNA is TGCAGTGCTAGAAGGGCCGACACCTACAATGAGCAGTTCTTC. This translates into CSARRADTYNEQFF.